This T cell receptor (beta chain) was obtained from a study of CD8+ T cells in alopecia areata. Study at large: The share of scalp area affected provided the severity score for treated patients.

Sample treatment: oral pan-JAK inhibitor, 5-10 mg twice daily. There are a few counts of this clone. V dropped 0 bases and J dropped 4 bases, with 13 bases sitting between them. Germline V CDR1 and CDR2: SQVTM, ANQGSEA. This CDR3 is 15 amino acids long. Following RNA extraction, reverse transcription yielded cDNA that acted as the sequencing template. The protocol was immunoSEQ multiplex PCR, while the TCRdb copy is restricted to in-frame clones and leaves out a portion. This table has approximately 42,000 clones, approximately 65% appearing once. The receptor comes from a human donor with alopecia areata. This chain uses TRBV29-1 with TRBJ2-1; tentatively, D is TRBD2 (6 bases). The sample was CD8+ T cells sorted from blood, taken at week 4, from a patient treated with tofacitinib. CDR3 region: CSVEDPTSPYNEQFF. CDR3 nucleotide sequence: TGCAGCGTTGAAGATCCTACTAGCCCTTACAATGAGCAGTTCTTC.